What follows are 19 T cell receptor beta chains derived from one specimen sequenced in a study of cytomegalovirus exposure and HLA in healthy donors. Use of 60 Vbeta and 13 Jbeta primers characterized the PCR. Data came from immunoSEQ multiplex PCR; TCRdb stores just in-frame clones and leaves some out. Here the sample spans 140,000 or so clones, around 90% being singletons. Source material: PBMCs. Receptor source: a woman in her thirties or forties in good health and CMV-seronegative.

The chain is built from TRBV30 and TRBJ2-1; TRBD1 might be the D (6 bases). The CDR3 runs to 15 residues. Germline assignment: CDR1 GTSNPN and CDR2 SVGIG (reference sequence). The V end lost 1 base, the J end lost 5 bases, and 15 bases lay between the germline ends. The CDR3 spells CAWSGGPEANNEQFF. The DNA for the CDR3 is TGTGCCTGGAGTGGGGGGCCAGAGGCTAACAATGAGCAGTTCTTC.

V gene TRBV18 combines with J gene TRBJ2-7, with 8 bases aligning to TRBD2. V shed 2 bases and J 5 bases; nucleotides not matched to a gene: 8. Germline CDR1 reads KGHSH; CDR2 reads LQKENI. The CDR3 extends over 15 amino acids. The CDR3 bases are TGTGCCAGCTCACCAGGAGCGGGAGTTAACAACGAGCAGTACTTC. Protein product: CASSPGAGVNNEQYF.

This clone was detected a few times. V usage is TRBV2 and J usage is TRBJ1-5; TRBD1 matches at 9 bases. Germline trimming cut 0 bases from V and 6 bases from J; bases unmatched to any gene: 3. Germline V gene data show CDR1 as SNHLY and CDR2 as FYNNEI. This CDR3 is built from 15 residues. Written as DNA, the CDR3 is TGTGCCAGCAGTGAAGCAACAGGGGGCGGTCAGCCCCAGCATTTT. As protein: CASSEATGGGQPQHF.

The gene calls are TRBV13 and TRBJ1-1; the D is unclear. This CDR3 region has 13 residues. V was pared by 3 bases and J by 0 bases, with 5 bases between. The V gene's germline CDR1 is PRHDT and CDR2 FYEKMQ (reference sequence). The CDR3 sequence: CASSFYLNTEAFF. In DNA, the CDR3 is TGTGCCAGCAGCTTCTACCTGAACACTGAAGCTTTCTTT.

The chain couples TRBV9 to TRBJ2-7; 7 bases are a match to TRBD1. J was trimmed by 2 bases and V by 0 bases; bases with no gene match: 8. This CDR3 comprises 16 residues. CDR1 and CDR2 (germline): SGDLS, YYNGEE. The CDR3 protein is CASSVALGGPTYEQYF. CDR3 nucleotides: TGTGCCAGCAGCGTAGCTTTAGGGGGCCCTACCTACGAGCAGTACTTC.

This chain joins TRBV4-2 and TRBJ2-7, with 7 bases identical to TRBD1. V dropped 3 bases and J dropped 3; count of bases not matched to a gene: 14. CDR1 LGHNA and CDR2 YNFKEQ come from the germline V gene. CDR3 size: 17 residues. Here the CDR3 reads CASSHPKGGLVRYEQYF. The CDR3, as DNA: TGTGCCAGCAGCCACCCTAAAGGGGGCCTAGTGCGCTACGAGCAGTACTTC.

The table lists this clone with a few counts. V and J are TRBV29-1 and TRBJ2-5; 8 bases are shared with TRBD1. Germline V CDR1 and CDR2: SQVTM, ANQGSEA. The length of the CDR3 is 14 residues. The ends lost 3 bases at V and 5 bases at J; junction bases unmatched: 8. This CDR3 is CSVDRDRGGETQYF. In nucleotides, the CDR3 is TGCAGCGTTGATAGAGACAGGGGTGGGGAGACCCAGTACTTC.

A single count supports this clone. The rearrangement uses TRBV6-5 and TRBJ2-5; TRBD2 agrees at 12 bases. This CDR3 has 15 residues. V was pared by 5 bases and J by 3 bases, with 4 bases of the junction left unmatched. Germline CDR1 and CDR2: MNHEY and SVGAGI. The chain's CDR3 is CASSRTSGTKETQYF. DNA of the CDR3: TGTGCCAGCAGTCGGACTAGCGGGACCAAAGAGACCCAGTACTTC.

V usage is TRBV28 and J usage is TRBJ1-3, with D tentatively TRBD1 (5 bases). This CDR3 contains 17 residues. V shed 3 bases and J shed 0 bases, with 15 bases lying between them. Germline CDR1 and CDR2: MDHEN and SYDVKM. CDR3 protein: CASSFWGRRVSGNTIYF. CDR3 nucleotides: TGTGCCAGCAGTTTTTGGGGGAGGAGGGTCTCTGGAAACACCATATATTTT.

The chain links TRBV7-9 to TRBJ2-7; D is ambiguous. The CDR3 totals 14 residues. Looked up from germline, CDR1 is SEHNR and CDR2 is FQNEAQ (reference sequence). With 1 base removed from V and 1 base from J, the gap between germline ends came to 8 bases. Written as DNA, the CDR3 is TGTGCCAGCAGCTTAGACAGCTTTTCCTACGAGCAGTACTTC. It specifies CASSLDSFSYEQYF.

Remarks on this clone: Its ends do not fully match the called genes, so a read error is possible. This chain joins TRBV7-7 and TRBJ2-1, with 9 nucleotides matching TRBD2. This CDR3 has 15 residues. Germline V lookup: CDR1 SSHAT, CDR2 FNYEAQ (reference sequence). CDR3 coding DNA: TGTGCTAGCAGCTTAAACCCTAGCGGGACGAATGAGCAGTTCTTC. This encodes CASSLNPSGTNEQFF.

The chain joins TRBV10-2 to TRBJ2-2; TRBD1 matches at 9 bases. The V and J ends lost 6 bases and 5 bases, in that order; junction bases with no gene match: 1. The CDR3 sequence is 13 residues long. Germline CDR1 WSHSY, CDR2 SAAADI. The CDR3 region is CASRDRGTGELFF. CDR3 bases: TGCGCCAGCAGGGACAGGGGAACCGGGGAGCTGTTTTTT.

This clone was counted once. The gene calls are TRBV28 and TRBJ2-7; D possibly corresponds to TRBD1 (6 bases). Germline lookup yields CDR1 MDHEN and CDR2 SYDVKM. With 6 bases removed from V and 0 bases from J, the gap between germline ends came to 12 bases. This CDR3 comprises 14 residues. The CDR3 DNA reads TGTGCCAGCAGCACACTGACAGGCTCCTACGAGCAGTACTTC. Encoded protein: CASSTLTGSYEQYF.

The chain carries TRBV29-1 and TRBJ2-1; a possible D gene is TRBD2 (5 bases). Germline lookup yields CDR1 SQVTM and CDR2 ANQGSEA. The CDR3 is 14 residues long. The V gene lost 7 bases and the J gene lost 0 bases, with 13 bases spanning the gap. The CDR3 here is CSAGLVISYNEQFF. The CDR3 nucleotides are TGCAGCGCCGGACTCGTAATCTCCTACAATGAGCAGTTCTTC.

The V gene is TRBV7-9, the J gene TRBJ2-3; 9 nucleotides line up with TRBD2. The trim removed 2 bases at V and 2 bases at J, leaving 5 bases unmatched. Germline V CDR1 and CDR2: SEHNR, FQNEAQ (reference sequence). The CDR3 runs to 16 residues. CDR3 DNA: TGTGCCAGCAGCTTAAATCTAGCGGGGATCACAGATACGCAGTATTTT. Its protein is CASSLNLAGITDTQYF.

The chain links TRBV5-1 to TRBJ2-5; the D is unclear. Trimming pared 6 bases from V and 4 bases from J, leaving 19 bases between. The CDR3 is made up of 15 amino acids. Germline CDR1 is SGHRS and CDR2 is YFSETQ. The CDR3 sequence: CASKSADKVPETQYF. The CDR3, as DNA: TGCGCCAGCAAATCCGCGGATAAGGTCCCAGAGACCCAGTACTTC.

The V gene is TRBV27, the J gene TRBJ2-7; 9 bases align to TRBD2. Germline CDR1 is MNHEY and CDR2 is SMNVEV (reference sequence). J lost 2 bases, V lost 3 bases, and 14 bases had no gene match. The CDR3 is made up of 18 amino acids. The CDR3 DNA sequence: TGTGCCAGCAGTTTCCCCTCGGGTAGCGGGAGAATCCCCTACGAGCAGTACTTC. This translates into CASSFPSGSGRIPYEQYF.

This chain joins TRBV28 and TRBJ2-5, with D possibly TRBD2 on 6 matching bases. Judging by the DNA end, TRBJ2-7 fits better; the J call may be wrong. The CDR3 has 14 residues. Germline-derived CDR1 and CDR2 are MDHEN and SYDVKM. The CDR3: CASSQRATYYEQYF. The CDR3 DNA reads as TGTGCCAGCAGTCAGCGGGCGACCTACTACGAGCAGTACTTC.

The chain recombines TRBV5-1 with TRBJ1-4, with D unclear. CDR1 is SGHRS, CDR2 YFSETQ, per germline. This CDR3 has 13 amino acids. V was clipped by 2 bases and J by 8 bases, with 10 bases between them. CDR3 in amino acids: CASSFSPIEKLFF. The CDR3 bases are TGCGCCAGCAGCTTTTCACCTATCGAAAAACTGTTTTTT. Filled out from reference TRBV5-1 and TRBJ1-4, the complete variable domain reads KAGVTQTPRYLIKTRGQQVTLSCSPISGHRSVSWYQQTPGQGLQFLFEYFSETQRNKGNFPGRFSGRQFSNSRSEMNVSTLELGDSALYLCASSFSPIEKLFFGSGTQLSVL.